A single sample gave rise to the 29 T cell receptor beta chains below, sequenced in a study of vaccination and CD4 T cells after COVID-19. Their recognized antigens are unknown. With the Oncomine TCR Beta short-read assay, DNA from cultured CD4+ T cells was sequenced. MiXCR was run by TCRdb on the PCR reads, yielding one entry per CDR3 protein. Among some 22,000 distinct CDR3 sequences listed, about 53% were seen once. Treatment defined: roughly 10-day PBMC culture with coronavirus spike peptide pools or control peptides (ViraFEST assay). The sequenced material came from CD4+ T cells from blood, cultured in vitro. These receptor sequences come from a human donor who had recovered from COVID-19.

J is TRBJ1-4 and V is TRBV7-8; D unclear. The germline V and J ends were trimmed by 0 bases and 2 bases, with 7 bases remaining between them. Germline assignment: CDR1 SGHVS and CDR2 FQNEAQ. This CDR3 region has 15 residues. Here the CDR3 DNA reads TGTGCCAGCAGCTTAGCGGTTGCGACTAATGAAAAACTGTTTTTT. Translation: CASSLAVATNEKLFF.

This rearrangement joins TRBV20-1 to TRBJ2-5; 12 bases are a match to TRBD2. CDR1 DFQATT and CDR2 SNEGSKA come from the germline V gene (reference sequence). There are 16 residues in the CDR3. The V segment lost 1 base and the J segment 0 bases; nucleotides outside the gene matches: 3. CDR3 in DNA: TGCAGTGCTAGAGCGCCTAGCGGGAGGGACCAAGAGACCCAGTACTTC. Its protein is CSARAPSGRDQETQYF.

J is TRBJ2-7 and V is TRBV27; perhaps TRBD2 as D (5 bases). The CDR3 consists of 12 residues. Germline CDR1 is MNHEY and CDR2 is SMNVEV (reference sequence). The V end lost 8 bases, the J end lost 5 bases, and 13 bases lay between the germline ends. CDR3 sequence: CASRRFMHEQYF. The CDR3 DNA is TGTGCCAGCCGGAGGTTCATGCACGAGCAGTACTTC.

The chain has TRBV20-1 and TRBJ2-7, with 8 nucleotides matching TRBD1. The V segment lost 0 bases and the J segment 2 bases; nucleotides outside the gene matches: 0. The CDR3 is 13 residues long. CDR1 and CDR2 from the germline V gene are DFQATT and SNEGSKA (reference sequence). The CDR3 loop reads CSARDRGPYEQYF. CDR3 sequence (DNA): TGCAGTGCTAGAGACAGGGGGCCCTACGAGCAGTACTTC.

This clonotype was observed a handful of times. The chain recombines TRBV2 with TRBJ1-5; 8 bases line up with TRBD1. With 6 bases clipped from V and 6 bases from J, the junction kept 4 bases outside the gene matches. Germline CDR1 is SNHLY and CDR2 is FYNNEI. The CDR3 loop spans 13 amino acids. The DNA for the CDR3 is TGTGCCAGCAGCCTAGACAGGGGTCAGCCCCAGCATTTT. Protein: CASSLDRGQPQHF.

This chain links TRBV6-2 or TRBV6-3 with TRBJ2-5; TRBD1 matches at 7 bases. The germline gives CDR1 MNHEY, CDR2 SVGEGT. J gave up 0 bases and V 5 bases, and 6 bases lay outside the gene matches. The CDR3 has 15 amino acids. This chain's CDR3 is CASSTPGQHQETQYF. In nucleotides, the CDR3 is TGTGCCAGCAGTACCCCGGGACAGCACCAAGAGACCCAGTACTTC.

The V call is TRBV29-1, the J call TRBJ1-1, with D perhaps matching TRBD1 (6 bases). CDR1 is SQVTM, CDR2 ANQGSEA, per germline. Trimming removed 6 bases from V and 0 bases from J, with 11 bases in between. The CDR3 totals 13 residues. The CDR3 here is CSVAGTMNTEAFF. In DNA form, the CDR3 reads TGCAGCGTCGCCGGGACAATGAACACTGAAGCTTTCTTT.

This clonotype was observed once. V and J are TRBV6-1 and TRBJ2-5, with TRBD1 matching over 11 bases. Germline values: CDR1 MNHNS, CDR2 SASEGT. After removal of 6 bases from V and 4 bases from J, the junction contained 4 bases not matched to a gene. CDR3 length: 14 residues. CDR3 nucleotides: TGTGCCAGCAGCCGGACAGGGGGCAGAGAGACCCAGTACTTC. Translating gives CASSRTGGRETQYF.

The chain has TRBV11-3 and TRBJ2-5; 8 bases align to TRBD2. Germline assignment: CDR1 SGHNT and CDR2 YENEEA. The CDR3 has 17 amino acids. V lost 4 bases and J lost 5; bases outside the gene matches: 15. CDR3 bases: TGTGCCAGCAGCTCGGGCGAGGGCGGGGGGACTCGGGAGACCCAGTACTTC. This gives the protein CASSSGEGGGTRETQYF.

The J gene is TRBJ2-3, the V gene TRBV5-1; D is uncertain. Germline V gives CDR1 SGHRS, CDR2 YFSETQ. The CDR3 spans 15 residues. The V and J ends lost 4 bases and 4 bases respectively, with 16 bases between them. CDR3 sequence (DNA): TGCGCCAGCAGCCCGGGTCTCCTGGCGTCAGATACGCAGTATTTT. It specifies CASSPGLLASDTQYF. The full variable domain, in which reference TRBV5-1 and TRBJ2-3 provide the parts outside the CDR3, is KAGVTQTPRYLIKTRGQQVTLSCSPISGHRSVSWYQQTPGQGLQFLFEYFSETQRNKGNFPGRFSGRQFSNSRSEMNVSTLELGDSALYLCASSPGLLASDTQYFGPGTRLTVL.

Only one count was recorded for this clonotype. J is TRBJ2-3 and V is TRBV6-5; no clear D. V was clipped by 4 bases and J by 6 bases, with 11 bases between them. Germline V gene lookup returns CDR1 MNHEY and CDR2 SVGAGI. The CDR3 spans 13 residues. CDR3 protein: CASSSWEGDTQYF. Here the CDR3 DNA reads TGTGCCAGCAGTTCGTGGGAAGGGGATACGCAGTATTTT.

This clonotype was seen a few times. The rearrangement joins TRBV19 to TRBJ2-5; D perhaps matches TRBD1 (6 bases). Trimming removed 3 bases at V and 4 bases at J, with 15 bases between. The CDR3 extends over 15 amino acids. Germline CDR1 LNHDA, CDR2 SQIVND (reference sequence). CDR3 in DNA: TGTGCCAGTAGTATCCTCGCAGGGGTCATAGAGACCCAGTACTTC. Translated, it gives CASSILAGVIETQYF.

This chain's CDR3 is CASSPRTDNTEAFF. The CDR3 coding sequence is TGCGCCAGCAGCCCCCGGACGGATAACACTGAAGCTTTCTTT. V is TRBV5-1 and J is TRBJ1-1; D is uncertain. V lost 4 bases and J 2 bases, leaving 12 bases between the germline ends. The CDR3 sequence is 14 residues long. Germline V CDR1 and CDR2: SGHRS, YFSETQ.

Relative to its sample, this clonotype is medium-sized. The chain carries TRBV20-1 and TRBJ2-4; 8 bases map to TRBD1. CDR3 length equals 15 residues. V trimming: 6 bases; J trimming: 3 bases; junction bases outside the gene matches: 10. Germline-derived CDR1 and CDR2 are DFQATT and SNEGSKA (reference sequence). The CDR3 sequence: CSAQTGAGSKNIQYF. DNA for the CDR3: TGCAGTGCCCAGACAGGGGCGGGGAGCAAAAACATTCAGTACTTC.

In its sample, this clonotype was seen a few times. The CDR3 reads CSLAGQRVYEQYF. The DNA of the CDR3 is TGCAGTCTAGCGGGCCAAAGGGTTTACGAGCAGTACTTC. The chain combines TRBV20-1 with TRBJ2-7, with 8 bases aligning to TRBD2. CDR3 size: 13 residues. The ends lost 8 bases at V and 4 bases at J; junction bases unmatched: 10. Germline V gene data show CDR1 as DFQATT and CDR2 as SNEGSKA (reference sequence).

The chain links TRBV28 to TRBJ2-1; D not resolved. This CDR3 has 14 residues. Germline V lookup: CDR1 MDHEN, CDR2 SYDVKM. Trimming shortened V by 2 bases and J by 10 bases, and 15 bases separated the two germline ends. For the CDR3, the DNA is TGTGCCAGCAGTTTACCTCGACGTGTGGGGGAGCAGTTCTTC. This sequence encodes CASSLPRRVGEQFF.

This chain links TRBV20-1 with TRBJ2-3, with 10 bases matching TRBD2. V shed 6 bases and J 2 bases; nucleotides not matched to a gene: 8. Germline V gives CDR1 DFQATT, CDR2 SNEGSKA (reference sequence). The CDR3 contains 15 residues. The CDR3 reads CSATPGTSATDTQYF. CDR3 in DNA: TGCAGTGCCACCCCCGGGACTAGCGCCACAGATACGCAGTATTTT.

The genes are TRBV5-4 and TRBJ2-5; maybe TRBD2 (6 bases). The V and J ends lost 4 bases and 2 bases respectively, with 12 bases between them. Germline V CDR1 and CDR2: SGHNT, YYREEE (reference sequence). CDR3 length equals 14 residues. The CDR3 here is CASSHGTSQETQYF. The CDR3 DNA reads TGTGCCAGCAGCCACGGGACTTCGCAAGAGACCCAGTACTTC.

This chain joins TRBV7-2 and TRBJ1-6; D is uncertain. The germline gives CDR1 SGHTA, CDR2 FQGNSA. CDR3 size: 11 residues. V dropped 5 bases and J dropped 8 bases, with 4 bases sitting between them. Written as DNA, the CDR3 is TGTGCCAGCAGCAATGATTCACCCCTCCACTTT. Its translation is CASSNDSPLHF.

The chain is built from TRBV14 and TRBJ1-1, with 9 bases identical to TRBD1. Germline trimming cut 4 bases from V and 1 base from J; bases unmatched to any gene: 7. The germline V gene has CDR1 SGHDN and CDR2 FVKESK. The CDR3 length is 16 residues. CDR3 sequence (DNA): TGTGCCAGCAGCCTCAGGACAGGGGTTGCGAACACTGAAGCTTTCTTT. Amino acid sequence: CASSLRTGVANTEAFF.

This chain joins TRBV6-5 and TRBJ1-1; D gene ambiguous. The CDR3 extends over 15 amino acids. CDR1 and CDR2 from the germline V gene are MNHEY and SVGAGI. V shed 2 bases and J shed 5 bases, with 15 bases lying between them. The CDR3 here is CASSYAVGLTTEAFF. The CDR3 DNA is TGTGCCAGCAGTTACGCAGTTGGGCTGACGACTGAAGCTTTCTTT.

This clonotype was detected only a few times. This chain joins TRBV10-3 and TRBJ2-2; 12 bases match TRBD1. Germline-derived CDR1 and CDR2 are ENHRY and SYGVKD. The J segment lost 3 bases and the V segment lost 6 bases, leaving 5 bases of the junction unmatched. There are 16 residues in the CDR3. CDR3 in DNA: TGTGCCATCAGCCCGGGACAGGGGGCCTACACCGGGGAGCTGTTTTTT. Protein product: CAISPGQGAYTGELFF.

V gene TRBV20-1 combines with J gene TRBJ2-3, with D perhaps matching TRBD2 (7 bases). The V gene lost 5 bases and the J gene lost 0 bases, with 12 bases spanning the gap. The CDR3 is 14 amino acids. Germline V gene sequence: CDR1 DFQATT, CDR2 SNEGSKA (reference sequence). The CDR3 sequence: CSAPGGRSTDTQYF. The CDR3 bases are TGCAGTGCTCCGGGGGGCCGGAGCACAGATACGCAGTATTTT.

This clonotype came up a few times. The chain uses TRBV20-1 and TRBJ1-1; D unresolved. This CDR3 has 15 residues. Trimming removed 1 base from V and 6 bases from J, with 18 bases in between. Germline CDR1 and CDR2: DFQATT and SNEGSKA (reference sequence). The CDR3 loop is CSARATPELGAEAFF. As DNA, the CDR3 is TGCAGTGCTAGAGCCACCCCCGAATTAGGCGCTGAAGCTTTCTTT.

V is TRBV7-6 and J is TRBJ2-3; D call uncertain. The CDR3 has 11 residues. Germline CDR1 reads SGHVS; CDR2 reads FNYEAQ. V was cut by 6 bases and J by 4 bases, with 5 bases left in between. Written as DNA, the CDR3 is TGTGCCAGCAGTCACCCAGATACGCAGTATTTT. Translated: CASSHPDTQYF.

The V and J genes are TRBV14 and TRBJ2-1, with 7 nucleotides matching TRBD1. With 2 bases clipped from V and 2 bases from J, the junction kept 6 bases outside the gene matches. The CDR3 sequence is 16 residues long. Germline assignment: CDR1 SGHDN and CDR2 FVKESK. The CDR3 region has the DNA TGTGCCAGCAGCCAATCGGGACAGCTGCCCTACAATGAGCAGTTCTTC. Translation: CASSQSGQLPYNEQFF.

A remark on this clonotype: At one end, the junction sequence differs from germline, possibly due to a read error. The chain has TRBV10-3 and TRBJ2-7; weak D call: TRBD2 (7 bases). This CDR3 is 16 amino acids long. Germline CDR1 is ENHRY and CDR2 is SYGVKD. The CDR3 DNA follows: TGTGCCATCAGTGCAGGGGCGGCGGGACTATCCTACAAGCAGTACTTC. Protein sequence: CAISAGAAGLSYKQYF.

This chain uses TRBV20-1 with TRBJ2-3; TRBD2 aligns across 8 bases. There are 14 residues in the CDR3. Germline CDR1 DFQATT, CDR2 SNEGSKA (reference sequence). After removal of 0 bases from V and 4 bases from J, the junction contained 3 bases not matched to a gene. The CDR3 nucleotides are TGCAGTGCTAGAGATCCGGGGGGGCCAGATACGCAGTATTTT. It specifies CSARDPGGPDTQYF.

Here the CDR3 reads CASSISQGASGYTF. Written as DNA, the CDR3 is TGTGCCAGTAGTATATCCCAGGGGGCGTCCGGCTACACCTTC. The chain carries TRBV19 and TRBJ1-2; 8 nucleotides align to TRBD1. Trimming removed 2 bases from V and 8 bases from J; junction bases left unmatched: 7. Germline V lookup: CDR1 LNHDA, CDR2 SQIVND (reference sequence). CDR3 length equals 14 residues.